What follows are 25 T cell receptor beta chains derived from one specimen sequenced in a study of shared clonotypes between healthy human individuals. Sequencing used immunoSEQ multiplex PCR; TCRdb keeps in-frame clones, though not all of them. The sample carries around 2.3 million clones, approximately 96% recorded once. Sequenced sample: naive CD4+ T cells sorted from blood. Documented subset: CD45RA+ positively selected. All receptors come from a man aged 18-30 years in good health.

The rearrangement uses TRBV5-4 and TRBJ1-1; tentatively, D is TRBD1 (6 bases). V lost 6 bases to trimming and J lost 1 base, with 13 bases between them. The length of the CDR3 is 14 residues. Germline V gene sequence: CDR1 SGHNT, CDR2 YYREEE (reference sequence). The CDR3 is CASNYREANTEAFF. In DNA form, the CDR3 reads TGTGCCAGCAACTACAGGGAGGCGAACACTGAAGCTTTCTTT.

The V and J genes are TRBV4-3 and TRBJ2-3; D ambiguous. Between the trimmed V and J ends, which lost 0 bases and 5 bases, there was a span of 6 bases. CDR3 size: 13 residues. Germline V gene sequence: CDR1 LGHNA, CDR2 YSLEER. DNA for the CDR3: TGCGCCAGCAGCCAAGATCAGCAAGATACGCAGTATTTT. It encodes CASSQDQQDTQYF.

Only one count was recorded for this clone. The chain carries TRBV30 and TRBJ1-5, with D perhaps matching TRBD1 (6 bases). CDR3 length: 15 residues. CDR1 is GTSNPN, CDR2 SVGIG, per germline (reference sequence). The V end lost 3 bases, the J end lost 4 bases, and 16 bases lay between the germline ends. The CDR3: CAWRRKQGNNQPQHF. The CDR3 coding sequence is TGTGCCTGGAGGCGTAAGCAGGGGAATAATCAGCCCCAGCATTTT.

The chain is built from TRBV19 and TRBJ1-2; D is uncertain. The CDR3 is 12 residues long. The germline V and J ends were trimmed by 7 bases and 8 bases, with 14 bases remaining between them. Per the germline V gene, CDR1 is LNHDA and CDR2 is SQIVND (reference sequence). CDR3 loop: CASTGEVRGYTF. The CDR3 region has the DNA TGTGCCAGTACCGGGGAAGTTCGGGGCTACACCTTC. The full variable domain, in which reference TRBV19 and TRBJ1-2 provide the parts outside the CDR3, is DGGITQSPKYLFRKEGQNVTLSCEQNLNHDAMYWYRQDPGQGLRLIYYSQIVNDFQKGDIAEGYSVSREKKESFPLTVTSAQKNPTAFYLCASTGEVRGYTFGSGTRLTVV.

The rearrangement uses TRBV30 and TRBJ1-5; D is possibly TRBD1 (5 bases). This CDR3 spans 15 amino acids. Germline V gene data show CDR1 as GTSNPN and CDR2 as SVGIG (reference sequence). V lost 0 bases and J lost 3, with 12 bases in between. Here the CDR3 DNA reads TGTGCCTGGAGTGTAGGCAGGGACCTCAATCAGCCCCAGCATTTT. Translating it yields CAWSVGRDLNQPQHF.

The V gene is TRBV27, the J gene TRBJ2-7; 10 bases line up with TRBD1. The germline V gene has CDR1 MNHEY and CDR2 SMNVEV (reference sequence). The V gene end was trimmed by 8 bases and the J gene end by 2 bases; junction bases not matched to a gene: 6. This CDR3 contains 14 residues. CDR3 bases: TGTGCCAGCTCCCACGGGACAGGGGCCTACGAGCAGTACTTC. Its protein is CASSHGTGAYEQYF.

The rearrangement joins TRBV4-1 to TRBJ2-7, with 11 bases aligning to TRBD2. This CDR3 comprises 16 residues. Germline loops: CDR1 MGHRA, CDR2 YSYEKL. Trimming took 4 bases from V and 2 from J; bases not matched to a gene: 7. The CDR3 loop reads CASSLSLAGGPYEQYF. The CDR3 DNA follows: TGCGCCAGCAGCCTCAGTCTAGCGGGAGGCCCCTACGAGCAGTACTTC.

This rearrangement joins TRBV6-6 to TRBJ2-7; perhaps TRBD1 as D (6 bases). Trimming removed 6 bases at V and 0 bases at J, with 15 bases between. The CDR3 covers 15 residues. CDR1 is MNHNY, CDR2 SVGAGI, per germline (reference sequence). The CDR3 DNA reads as TGTGCCAGCAGCAGCGCCGAGGACAGCTCCTACGAGCAGTACTTC. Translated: CASSSAEDSSYEQYF.

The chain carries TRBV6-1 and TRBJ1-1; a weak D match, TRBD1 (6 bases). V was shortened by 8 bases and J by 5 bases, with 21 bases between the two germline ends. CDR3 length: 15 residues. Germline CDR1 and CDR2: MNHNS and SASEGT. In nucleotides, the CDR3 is TGTGCCAGCCTCCTGCGGGGGGGCAGGTTGACTGAAGCTTTCTTT. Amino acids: CASLLRGGRLTEAFF.

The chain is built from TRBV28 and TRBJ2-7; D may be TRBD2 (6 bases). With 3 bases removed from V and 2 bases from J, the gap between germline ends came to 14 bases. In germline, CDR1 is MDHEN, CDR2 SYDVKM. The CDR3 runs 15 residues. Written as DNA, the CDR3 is TGTGCCAGCAGTTTCCGGGGGACGGTCACCTACGAGCAGTACTTC. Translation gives CASSFRGTVTYEQYF.

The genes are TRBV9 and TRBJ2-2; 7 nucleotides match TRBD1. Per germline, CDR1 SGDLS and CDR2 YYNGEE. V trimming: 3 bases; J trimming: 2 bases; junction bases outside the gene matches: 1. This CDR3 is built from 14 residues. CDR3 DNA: TGTGCCAGCAGCGGGGACAGAAACACCGGGGAGCTGTTTTTT. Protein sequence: CASSGDRNTGELFF.

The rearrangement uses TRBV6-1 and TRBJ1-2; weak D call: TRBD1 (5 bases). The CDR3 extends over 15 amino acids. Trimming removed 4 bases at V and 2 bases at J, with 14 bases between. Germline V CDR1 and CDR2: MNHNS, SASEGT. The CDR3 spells CASSVLVAGNYGYTF. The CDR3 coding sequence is TGTGCCAGCAGTGTCCTCGTCGCAGGGAACTATGGCTACACCTTC.

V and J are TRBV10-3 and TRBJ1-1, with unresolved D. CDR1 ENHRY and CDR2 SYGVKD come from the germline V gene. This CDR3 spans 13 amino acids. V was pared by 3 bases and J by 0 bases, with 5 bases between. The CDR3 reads CAISDIMNTEAFF. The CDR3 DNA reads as TGTGCCATCAGTGATATCATGAACACTGAAGCTTTCTTT.

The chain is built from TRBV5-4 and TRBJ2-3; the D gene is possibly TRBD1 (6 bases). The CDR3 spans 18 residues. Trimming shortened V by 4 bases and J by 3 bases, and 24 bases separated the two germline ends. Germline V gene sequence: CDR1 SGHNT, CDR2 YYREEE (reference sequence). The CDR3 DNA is TGTGCCAGCAGCGCGGTGGGTTCCGTTCATCAGGGGACAGATACGCAGTATTTT. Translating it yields CASSAVGSVHQGTDTQYF.

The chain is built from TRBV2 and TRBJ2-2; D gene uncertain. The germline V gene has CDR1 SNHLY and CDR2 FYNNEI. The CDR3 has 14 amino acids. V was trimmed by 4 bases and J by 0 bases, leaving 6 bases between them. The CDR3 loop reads CASSASPNTGELFF. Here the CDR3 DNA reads TGTGCCAGCAGTGCGTCCCCGAACACCGGGGAGCTGTTTTTT.

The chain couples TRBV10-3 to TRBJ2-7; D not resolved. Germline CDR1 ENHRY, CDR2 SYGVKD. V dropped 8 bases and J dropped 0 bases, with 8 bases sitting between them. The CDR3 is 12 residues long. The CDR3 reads CAIAGNSYEQYF. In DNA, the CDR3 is TGTGCCATCGCAGGTAACTCCTACGAGCAGTACTTC.

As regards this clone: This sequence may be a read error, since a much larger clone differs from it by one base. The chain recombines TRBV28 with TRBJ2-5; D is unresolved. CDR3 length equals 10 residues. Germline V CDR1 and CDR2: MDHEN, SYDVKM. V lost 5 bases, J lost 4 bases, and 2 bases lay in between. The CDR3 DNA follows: TGTGCCAGCAGTGTAGAGACCCAGTACTTC. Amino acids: CASSVETQYF. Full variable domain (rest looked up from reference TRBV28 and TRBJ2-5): DVKVTQSSRYLVKRTGEKVFLECVQDMDHENMFWYRQDPGLGLRLIYFSYDVKMKEKGDIPEGYSVSREKKERFSLILESASTNQTSMYLCASSVETQYFGPGTRLLVL.

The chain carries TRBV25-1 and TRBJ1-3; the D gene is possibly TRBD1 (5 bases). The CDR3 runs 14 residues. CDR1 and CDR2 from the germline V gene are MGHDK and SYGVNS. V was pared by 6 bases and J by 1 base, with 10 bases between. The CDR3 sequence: CASSGTVSGNTIYF. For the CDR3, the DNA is TGTGCCAGCAGCGGGACCGTATCTGGAAACACCATATATTTT.

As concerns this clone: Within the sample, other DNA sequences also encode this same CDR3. This CDR3 reads CASSYGNRGYEQYF. In nucleotides, the CDR3 is TGTGCCAGCAGTTACGGGAACAGGGGCTACGAGCAGTACTTC. V gene TRBV6-5 combines with J gene TRBJ2-7; 7 positions agree with TRBD1. The germline V gene encodes CDR1 MNHEY and CDR2 SVGAGI. V shed 2 bases and J 3 bases; nucleotides not matched to a gene: 4. The CDR3 contains 14 residues.

The CDR3 bases are TGCGCCAGCCAAAGGGACTCGGGGACAGATACGCAGTATTTT. Translation: CASQRDSGTDTQYF. V and J are TRBV5-1 and TRBJ2-3; perhaps TRBD2 as D (6 bases). The germline V and J ends were trimmed by 7 bases and 3 bases, with 15 bases remaining between them. Germline V gene data show CDR1 as SGHRS and CDR2 as YFSETQ. The CDR3 totals 14 residues. The full variable domain, its missing parts supplied by reference TRBV5-1 and TRBJ2-3, is KAGVTQTPRYLIKTRGQQVTLSCSPISGHRSVSWYQQTPGQGLQFLFEYFSETQRNKGNFPGRFSGRQFSNSRSEMNVSTLELGDSALYLCASQRDSGTDTQYFGPGTRLTVL.

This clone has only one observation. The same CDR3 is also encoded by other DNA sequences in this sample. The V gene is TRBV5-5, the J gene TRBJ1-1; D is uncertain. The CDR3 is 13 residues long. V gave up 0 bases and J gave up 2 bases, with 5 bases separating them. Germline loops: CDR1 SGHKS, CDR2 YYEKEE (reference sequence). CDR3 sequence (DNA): TGTGCCAGCAGCTTGGACAGCAACACTGAAGCTTTCTTT. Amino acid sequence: CASSLDSNTEAFF. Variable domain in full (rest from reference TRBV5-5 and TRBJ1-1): DAGVTQSPTHLIKTRGQQVTLRCSPISGHKSVSWYQQVLGQGPQFIFQYYEKEERGRGNFPDRFSARQFPNYSSELNVNALLLGDSALYLCASSLDSNTEAFFGQGTRLTVV.

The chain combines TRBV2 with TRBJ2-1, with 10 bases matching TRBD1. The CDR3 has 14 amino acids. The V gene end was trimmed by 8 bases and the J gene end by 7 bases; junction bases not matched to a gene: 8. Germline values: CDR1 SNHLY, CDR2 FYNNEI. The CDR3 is CASGTGVNINEQFF. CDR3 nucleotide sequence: TGTGCCAGCGGGACAGGGGTGAATATAAATGAGCAGTTCTTC.

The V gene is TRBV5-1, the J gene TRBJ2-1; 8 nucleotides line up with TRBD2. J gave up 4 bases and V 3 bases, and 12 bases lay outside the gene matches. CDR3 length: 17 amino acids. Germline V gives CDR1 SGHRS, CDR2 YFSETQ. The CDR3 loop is CASSSRFGSGEYNEQFF. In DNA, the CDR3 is TGCGCCAGCAGCTCCCGGTTTGGTAGCGGGGAGTACAATGAGCAGTTCTTC. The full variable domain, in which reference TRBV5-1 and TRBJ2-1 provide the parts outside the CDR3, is KAGVTQTPRYLIKTRGQQVTLSCSPISGHRSVSWYQQTPGQGLQFLFEYFSETQRNKGNFPGRFSGRQFSNSRSEMNVSTLELGDSALYLCASSSRFGSGEYNEQFFGPGTRLTVL.

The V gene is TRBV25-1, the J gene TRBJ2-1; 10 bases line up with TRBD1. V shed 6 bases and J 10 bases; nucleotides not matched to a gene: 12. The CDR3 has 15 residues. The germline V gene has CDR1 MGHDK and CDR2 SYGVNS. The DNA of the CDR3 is TGTGCCAGCAGCGGGACAGGGGTTGTCGGTAGGGAGCAGTTCTTC. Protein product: CASSGTGVVGREQFF.

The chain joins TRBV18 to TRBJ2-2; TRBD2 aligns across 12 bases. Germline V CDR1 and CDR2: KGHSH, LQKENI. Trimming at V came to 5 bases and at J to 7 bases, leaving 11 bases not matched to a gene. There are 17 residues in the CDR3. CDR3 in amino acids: CASSKTSGSIYHGELFF. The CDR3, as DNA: TGTGCCAGCTCAAAGACTAGCGGGAGTATATACCACGGGGAGCTGTTTTTT.